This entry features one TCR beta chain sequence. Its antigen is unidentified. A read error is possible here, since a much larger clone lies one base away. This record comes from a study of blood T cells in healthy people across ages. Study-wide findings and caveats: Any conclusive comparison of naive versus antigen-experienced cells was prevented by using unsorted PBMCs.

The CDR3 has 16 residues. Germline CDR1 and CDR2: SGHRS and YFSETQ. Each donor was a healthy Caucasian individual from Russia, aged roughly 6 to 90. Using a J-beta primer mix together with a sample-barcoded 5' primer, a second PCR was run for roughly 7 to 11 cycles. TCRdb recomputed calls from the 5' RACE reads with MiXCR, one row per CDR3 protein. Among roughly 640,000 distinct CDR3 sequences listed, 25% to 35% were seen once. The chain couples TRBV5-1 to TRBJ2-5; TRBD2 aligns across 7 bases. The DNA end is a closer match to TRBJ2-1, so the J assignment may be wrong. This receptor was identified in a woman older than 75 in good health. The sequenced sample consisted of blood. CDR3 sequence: CASSLGSSGGQETQFF. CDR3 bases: TGCGCCAGCAGCTTGGGGTCTAGCGGAGGACAAGAGACCCAGTTCTTC.